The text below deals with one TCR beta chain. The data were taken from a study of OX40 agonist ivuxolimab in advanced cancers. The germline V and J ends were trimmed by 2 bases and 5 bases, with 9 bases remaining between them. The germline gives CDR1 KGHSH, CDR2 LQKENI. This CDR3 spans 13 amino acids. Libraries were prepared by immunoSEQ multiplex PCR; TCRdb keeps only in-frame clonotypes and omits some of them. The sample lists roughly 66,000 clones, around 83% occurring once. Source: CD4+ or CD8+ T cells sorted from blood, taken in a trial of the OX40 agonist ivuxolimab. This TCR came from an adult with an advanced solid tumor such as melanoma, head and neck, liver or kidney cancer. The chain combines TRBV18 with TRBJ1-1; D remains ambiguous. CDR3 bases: TGTGCCAGCTCACCAGGGGTTAATACTGAAGCTTTCTTT. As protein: CASSPGVNTEAFF.